These T cell receptor beta chains were read from a single sample in a study of T cell responses to AZD1222 COVID-19 vaccine. Sequencing was performed with immunoSEQ multiplex PCR; in TCRdb, only in-frame clones are kept and a portion is missing. The data show over 100,000 clones, roughly 83% seen once. The sequencing used peripheral blood, collected on day 0 of AZD1222 vaccination. All receptors derive from an adult in good health. Both conserved end residues are part of each CDR3. Each record gives: V gene, J gene, CDR3 protein.

TRBV3-1/TRBV3-2,TRBJ2-3,CASRIRGADTQYF
TRBV9,TRBJ2-7,CASSPRVAGGIEQYF
TRBV5-1,TRBJ1-2,CASSLQGMGTYGYTF
TRBV6-2/TRBV6-3,TRBJ1-2,CASSLDRGLVDGYTF
TRBV2,TRBJ2-7,CASSEGEGAVDEQYF
TRBV18,TRBJ1-3,CASSPTGVVSGNTIYF
TRBV19,TRBJ1-1,CASSISPGGTEAFF
TRBV5-1,TRBJ1-1,CASSLGTGGWTEAFF
TRBV5-5,TRBJ2-3,CASSPGLAGPPYTGQYF
TRBV4-3,TRBJ2-2,CASSQARTGTFGELFF
TRBV9,TRBJ2-5,CASSALTGVGQETQYF
TRBV6-6,TRBJ2-5,CASRQWRETQYF
TRBV7-9,TRBJ1-1,CASSLEGGKGFF
TRBV5-1,TRBJ1-1,CASRQTGGTEAFF
TRBV19,TRBJ2-2,CASSKFGAANTGELFF
TRBV5-6,TRBJ2-1,CASSLVSPEQFF
TRBV6-5,TRBJ1-1,CASSYSSSRRDTEAFF
TRBV2,TRBJ1-2,CASNTGLGGYTF
TRBV29-1,TRBJ1-6,CSVGGGTENSPLHF
TRBV6-5,TRBJ1-5,CARRGAQPQHF
TRBV6-5,TRBJ1-3,CASRGIQGVGNTIYF
TRBV28,TRBJ2-7,CASSPPVGGSTYF
TRBV12-3/TRBV12-4,TRBJ2-3,CASNGGAGDTQYF
TRBV14,TRBJ2-7,CASSLWTGGPYEQYF
TRBV27,TRBJ2-5,CASKKGGRSGSVETQYF
TRBV18,TRBJ2-5,CASSPRDREGTQYF
TRBV14,TRBJ1-1,CASSQDRSVEAFF
TRBV13,TRBJ1-1,CASSRRGANTEAFF
TRBV27,TRBJ2-3,CASSGARGLAGATDTQYF
TRBV6-2/TRBV6-3,TRBJ1-5,CASSRAGGASQPQHF
TRBV5-6,TRBJ2-4,CASSPEPLAKNIQYF
TRBV11-3,TRBJ2-5,CASSPWTDQETQYF
TRBV24-1,TRBJ2-5,CATSDRGQGRGETQYF
TRBV12-5,TRBJ1-5,CASGLANLGTLSNQPQHF
TRBV28,TRBJ2-5,CASSLRVETQYF
TRBV5-1,TRBJ2-3,CASSEGLAGVTDTQYF
TRBV21-1,TRBJ1-3,CAYSGEAGNTIYF
TRBV19,TRBJ1-6,CASWDRGVSPLHF
TRBV11-2,TRBJ1-1,CASSLRQRGPNTEAFF
TRBV6-4,TRBJ1-4,CASSRQGSGVNEKLFF
TRBV12-5,TRBJ2-7,CASGLETQSYEQYF
TRBV6-5,TRBJ1-1,CATGPTGGAAEAFF
TRBV11-2,TRBJ1-1,CASSLGAGNTEAFF
TRBV6-5,TRBJ2-2,CASSRGYSSTGELFF
TRBV9,TRBJ2-1,CASSVAAGESNEQFF
TRBV3-1/TRBV3-2,TRBJ1-6,CASSQDRPGGLLNSPLHF
TRBV7-9,TRBJ2-4,CASSLPGPENIQYF